The source of this T cell receptor beta chain is a study of CD8 T cells in ankylosing spondylitis. Study-level results: What appeared characteristic of ankylosing spondylitis blood was a TCR beta motif of fewer than ten highly homologous variants. Reactive arthritis synovial fluid and blood previously showed some of these motif variants. Reported data indicate significant enrichment of disease-linked clones within matched ankylosing spondylitis synovial fluid. Clones linked with disease were CD8+ and fairly uncommon in the peripheral blood.

Remarks on this clonotype: Its target is unknown.

The V and J ends lost 6 bases and 2 bases, in that order; junction bases with no gene match: 9. The CDR3 length is 14 residues. Germline V gene data show CDR1 as DFQATT and CDR2 as SNEGSKA (reference sequence). In making TCR beta libraries, quantitative 5'-RACE with molecular barcodes was used. TCRdb independently ran MiXCR on the 5' RACE reads; one entry per CDR3 protein. This sample has 700,000 or so distinct CDR3 sequences, with around 20% found just once. The sequence was collected from a male donor with ankylosing spondylitis. V is TRBV20-1 and J is TRBJ1-2; TRBD1 matches at 7 bases. Material: blood, either unsorted or a sorted T cell fraction (not recorded which). CDR3 sequence: CSADPRQGNYGYTF. DNA of the CDR3: TGCAGTGCCGACCCAAGACAGGGAAACTATGGCTACACCTTC.